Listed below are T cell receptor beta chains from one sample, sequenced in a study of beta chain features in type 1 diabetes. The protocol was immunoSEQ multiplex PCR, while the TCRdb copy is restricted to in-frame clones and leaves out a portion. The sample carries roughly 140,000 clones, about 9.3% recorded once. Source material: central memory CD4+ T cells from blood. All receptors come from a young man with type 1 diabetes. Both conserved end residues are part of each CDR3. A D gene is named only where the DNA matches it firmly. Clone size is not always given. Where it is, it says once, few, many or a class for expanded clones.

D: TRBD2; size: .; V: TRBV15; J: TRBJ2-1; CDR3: CATSRDRLAGGGEQFF; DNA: TGTGCCACCAGCAGAGATCGGCTAGCGGGAGGGGGCGAGCAGTTCTTC
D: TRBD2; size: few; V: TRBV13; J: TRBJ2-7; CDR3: CASSPGLAGEQYF; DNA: TGTGCCAGCAGCCCAGGACTAGCGGGAGAGCAGTACTTC
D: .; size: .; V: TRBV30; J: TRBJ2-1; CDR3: CTWSGDSEDEQFF; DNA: TGTACCTGGAGTGGGGACTCCGAGGATGAGCAGTTCTTC
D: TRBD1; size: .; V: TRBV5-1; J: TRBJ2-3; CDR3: CASSLQGARDTQYF; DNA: TGCGCCAGCAGCTTACAGGGGGCAAGAGATACGCAGTATTTT
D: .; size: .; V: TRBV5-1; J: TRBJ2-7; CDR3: CASSLASSSYEQYF; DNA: TGCGCCAGCAGCTTGGCCTCTAGCTCCTACGAGCAGTACTTC
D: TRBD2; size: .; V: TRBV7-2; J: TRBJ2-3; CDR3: CASSQLAGRGTQYF; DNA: TGTGCCAGCAGTCAACTAGCGGGACGTGGTACGCAGTATTTT
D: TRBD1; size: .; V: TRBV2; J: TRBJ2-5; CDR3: CASSRGQAAETQYF; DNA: TGTGCCAGCAGCAGAGGACAGGCGGCGGAGACCCAGTACTTC
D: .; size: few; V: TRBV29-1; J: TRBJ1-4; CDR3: CSVDGGPDEKLFF; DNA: TGCAGCGTTGACGGGGGGCCAGATGAAAAACTGTTTTTT
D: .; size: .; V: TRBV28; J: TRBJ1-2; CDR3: CASSYRQYGYTF; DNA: TGTGCCAGCAGCTATCGACAGTATGGCTACACCTTC
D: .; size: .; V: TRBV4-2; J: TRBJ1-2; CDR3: CASSHVGVWGYTF; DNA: TGTGCCAGCAGCCACGTGGGAGTTTGGGGCTACACCTTC
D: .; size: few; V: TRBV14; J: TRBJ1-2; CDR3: CASSQDWAGAPTF; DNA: TGTGCCAGCAGCCAAGATTGGGCAGGGGCGCCCACCTTC
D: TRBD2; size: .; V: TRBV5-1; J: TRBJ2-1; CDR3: CATGEGGPGNEQFF; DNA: TGCGCCACAGGAGAGGGAGGGCCAGGCAATGAGCAGTTCTTC
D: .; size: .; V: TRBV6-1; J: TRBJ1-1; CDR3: CASTEPGHSNTEAFF; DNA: TGTGCCAGCACCGAACCTGGACACTCGAACACTGAAGCTTTCTTT
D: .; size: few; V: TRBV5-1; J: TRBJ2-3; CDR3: CASSLDKRDTQYF; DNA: TGCGCCAGCAGCTTGGATAAGAGGGATACGCAGTATTTT
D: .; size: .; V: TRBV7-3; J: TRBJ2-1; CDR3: CASSLSGTMYNEQFF; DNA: TGTGCCAGCAGCCTTAGCGGAACCATGTACAATGAGCAGTTCTTC
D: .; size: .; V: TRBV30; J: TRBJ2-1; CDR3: CAWSRGASSREQFF; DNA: TGTGCCTGGAGCCGCGGGGCTAGCTCGCGGGAGCAGTTCTTC
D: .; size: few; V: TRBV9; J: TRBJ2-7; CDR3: CASSEQTGAIHEQYF; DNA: TGTGCCAGCAGCGAACAGACAGGAGCCATCCACGAGCAGTACTTC
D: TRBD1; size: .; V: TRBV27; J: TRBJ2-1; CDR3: CASSLRPDRVSYNEQFF; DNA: TGTGCCAGCAGTCTCCGCCCGGACAGGGTCTCCTACAATGAGCAGTTCTTC
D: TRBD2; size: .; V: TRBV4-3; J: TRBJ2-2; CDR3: CASSPFSGSKGAGELFF; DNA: TGCGCCAGCAGCCCCTTTAGCGGGAGTAAGGGTGCCGGGGAGCTGTTTTTT
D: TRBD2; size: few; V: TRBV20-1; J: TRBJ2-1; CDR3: CSAGGLAGQFF; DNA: TGCAGTGCCGGGGGACTAGCGGGCCAGTTCTTC
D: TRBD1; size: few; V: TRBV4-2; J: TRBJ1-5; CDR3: CASSLARDRENQPQHF; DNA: TGTGCCAGCAGCCTGGCCCGGGACAGGGAAAATCAGCCCCAGCATTTT
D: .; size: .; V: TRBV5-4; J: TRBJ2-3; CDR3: CASSFPQARTDTQYF; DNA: TGTGCCAGCAGCTTTCCTCAGGCCCGCACAGATACGCAGTATTTT
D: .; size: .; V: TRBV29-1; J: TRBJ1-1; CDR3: CSANWGGNTEAFF; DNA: TGCAGCGCCAATTGGGGGGGCAACACTGAAGCTTTCTTT
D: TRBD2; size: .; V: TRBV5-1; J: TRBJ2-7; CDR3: CASSLGGSGSYEQYF; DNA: TGCGCCAGCAGCTTGGGAGGTAGCGGGAGTTACGAGCAGTACTTC
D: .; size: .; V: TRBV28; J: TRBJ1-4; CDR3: CASSLGQYNEKLFF; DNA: TGTGCCAGCAGTCTCGGACAGTATAATGAAAAACTGTTTTTT
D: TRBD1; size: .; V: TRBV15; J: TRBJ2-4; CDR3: CATSSLPTGWENIQYF; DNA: TGTGCCACCAGCAGCTTACCGACAGGGTGGGAAAACATTCAGTACTTC
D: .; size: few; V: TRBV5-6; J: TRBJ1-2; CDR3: CASSSTVYGYTF; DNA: TGTGCCAGCAGCTCGACAGTTTATGGCTACACCTTC
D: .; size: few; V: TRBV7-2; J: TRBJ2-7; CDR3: CASSSTGNEQYF; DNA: TGTGCCAGCAGCTCCACAGGGAACGAGCAGTACTTC
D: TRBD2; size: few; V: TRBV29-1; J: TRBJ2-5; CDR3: CSVEVGTSGLTQYF; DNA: TGCAGCGTTGAAGTCGGGACTAGCGGCCTTACCCAGTACTTC
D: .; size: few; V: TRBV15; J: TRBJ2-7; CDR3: CATSREQGSYEQYF; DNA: TGTGCCACCAGCAGAGAACAGGGTTCCTACGAGCAGTACTTC
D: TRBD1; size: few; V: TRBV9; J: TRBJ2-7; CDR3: CASSVTGTGDYEQYF; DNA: TGTGCCAGCAGCGTGACCGGGACAGGGGACTACGAGCAGTACTTC
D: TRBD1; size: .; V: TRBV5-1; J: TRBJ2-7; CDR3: CASSFPPGQGVNEQYF; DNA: TGCGCCAGCAGCTTTCCCCCGGGACAGGGCGTGAACGAGCAGTACTTC
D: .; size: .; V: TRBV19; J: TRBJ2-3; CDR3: CASSRQRVGDTQYF; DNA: TGTGCCAGTAGTCGACAACGAGTAGGAGATACGCAGTATTTT
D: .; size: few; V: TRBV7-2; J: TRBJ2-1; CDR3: CASSLGQSVRASPFF; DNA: TGTGCCAGCAGCTTAGGACAGTCGGTCCGGGCCTCACCCTTCTTC
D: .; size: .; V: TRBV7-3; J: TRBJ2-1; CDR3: CASSSLVGGEGSYNEQFF; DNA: TGTGCCAGCAGCTCGCTGGTAGGGGGGGAGGGGTCCTACAATGAGCAGTTCTTC
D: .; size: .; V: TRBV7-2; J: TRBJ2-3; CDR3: CASSLVTSRDTQYF; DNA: TGTGCCAGCAGCTTAGTAACTAGCAGAGATACGCAGTATTTT
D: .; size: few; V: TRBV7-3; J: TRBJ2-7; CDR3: CASSLGHSYEQYF; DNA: TGTGCCAGCAGCTTAGGCCACTCCTACGAGCAGTACTTC
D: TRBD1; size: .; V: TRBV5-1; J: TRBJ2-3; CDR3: CASSYDRAQAQYF; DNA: TGCGCCAGCAGCTACGACAGGGCTCAGGCGCAGTATTTT
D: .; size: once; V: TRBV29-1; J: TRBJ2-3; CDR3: CSVEDGSNTQYF; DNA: TGCAGCGTTGAAGACGGGTCCAATACGCAGTATTTT
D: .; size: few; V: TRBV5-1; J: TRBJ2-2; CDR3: CASSFGRGPGELFF; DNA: TGCGCCAGCAGCTTCGGGAGGGGGCCCGGGGAGCTGTTTTTT
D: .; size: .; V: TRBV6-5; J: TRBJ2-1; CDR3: CASSGARTNEQFF; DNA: TGTGCCAGCAGTGGAGCCCGAACCAATGAGCAGTTCTTC
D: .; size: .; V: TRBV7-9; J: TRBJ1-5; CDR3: CASSLGTGQPQHF; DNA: TGTGCCAGCAGCTTAGGAACAGGGCAGCCCCAGCATTTT
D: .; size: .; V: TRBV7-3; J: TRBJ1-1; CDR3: CASSFGGNTEAFF; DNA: TGTGCCAGCAGCTTTGGGGGCAACACTGAAGCTTTCTTT
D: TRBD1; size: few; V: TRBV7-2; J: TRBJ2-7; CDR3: CASSGDRAYEQYF; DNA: TGTGCCAGCAGCGGGGACAGGGCGTACGAGCAGTACTTC
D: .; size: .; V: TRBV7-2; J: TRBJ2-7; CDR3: CASSLEVASSYEQYF; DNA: TGTGCCAGCAGCTTAGAGGTAGCGAGCTCCTACGAGCAGTACTTC
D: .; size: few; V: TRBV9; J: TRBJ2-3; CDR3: CASSVAPGGTDTQYF; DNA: TGTGCCAGCAGCGTAGCCCCGGGAGGCACAGATACGCAGTATTTT
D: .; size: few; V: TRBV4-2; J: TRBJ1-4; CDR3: CASSQDGTGVDEKLFF; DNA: TGTGCCAGCAGCCAAGATGGGACGGGGGTAGATGAAAAACTGTTTTTT
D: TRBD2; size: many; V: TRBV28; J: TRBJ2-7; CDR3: CASSLATSGSFEQYF; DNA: TGTGCCAGCAGTTTAGCAACTAGCGGGAGTTTCGAGCAGTACTTC
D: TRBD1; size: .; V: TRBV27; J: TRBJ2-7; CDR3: CASSHNPGQGRHF; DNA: TGTGCCAGCAGTCACAACCCGGGACAGGGCCGACACTTC
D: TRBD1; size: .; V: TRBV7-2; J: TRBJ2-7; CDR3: CASSITGGPKQYF; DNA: TGTGCCAGCAGCATTACAGGGGGACCCAAGCAGTACTTC
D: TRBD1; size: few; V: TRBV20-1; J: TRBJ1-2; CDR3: CSGQGTYGYTF; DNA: TGCAGTGGACAGGGAACTTATGGCTACACCTTC
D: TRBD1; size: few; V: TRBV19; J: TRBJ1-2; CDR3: CASRQGNGYTF; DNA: TGTGCCAGTAGACAGGGGAACGGCTACACCTTC
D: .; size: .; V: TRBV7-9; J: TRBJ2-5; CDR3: CASSLVGETQYF; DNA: TGTGCCAGCAGCTTAGTCGGTGAGACCCAGTACTTC
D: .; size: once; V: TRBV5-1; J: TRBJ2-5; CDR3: CASSLSGQIQETQYF; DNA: TGCGCCAGCAGCTTGTCTGGACAGATACAAGAGACCCAGTACTTC
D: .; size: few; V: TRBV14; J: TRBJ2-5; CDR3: CASSQRGQETQYF; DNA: TGTGCCAGCAGCCAACGGGGACAAGAGACCCAGTACTTC
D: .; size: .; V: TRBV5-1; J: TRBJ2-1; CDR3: CASSLVAGPYNEQFF; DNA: TGCGCCAGCAGCTTGGTGGCAGGGCCGTACAATGAGCAGTTCTTC
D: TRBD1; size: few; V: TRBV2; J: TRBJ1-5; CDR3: CASTGQGTNQPQHF; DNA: TGTGCCAGTACAGGACAGGGGACGAATCAGCCCCAGCATTTT
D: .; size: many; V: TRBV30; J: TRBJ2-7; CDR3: CAWKGKASYEQYF; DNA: TGTGCCTGGAAGGGGAAAGCCTCCTACGAGCAGTACTTC